This TCR beta chain was obtained from a study of regulatory T cells in long-lasting Graves disease. Arm-PCR with iRepertoire HTBI primers amplified the CDR3 regions for these TCR beta libraries. TCRdb ran MiXCR on the multiplex PCR reads and lists one entry per CDR3 protein. The profile shows 400,000 to 500,000 distinct CDR3 sequences, around 15% of them singletons. The germline V and J ends were trimmed by 0 bases and 0 bases, with 9 bases remaining between them. The CDR3 length is 16 residues. Regarding time point: newly diagnosed GD, antithyroid drugs for less than 3 months. The TCR library was made from RNA that had been extracted from PBMCs in TRIzol. This clonotype was seen ten or more times. The same data also contributed to another study, on T cells in Graves' hyperthyroidism and ophthalmopathy. That report adds: Stability of Graves' hyperthyroidism was defined as absent ophthalmopathy progression within 18 months. Separation of ophthalmopathy from stable hyperthyroidism was achieved by a 13 V-J model.

The chain employs TRBV6-7 and TRBJ2-1; D is uncertain. TRBV6-7 is identified as an open reading frame with a role that is uncertain. The clonotype originates from a woman aged 30 to 39 with Graves disease. This specimen consisted of peripheral blood mononuclear cells (PBMCs), obtained at new diagnosis, from a patient treated with antithyroid drugs. CDR3: CASSYSKSRSYNEQFF. CDR3 nucleotides: TGTGCCAGCAGTTACTCTAAGAGTCGCTCCTACAATGAGCAGTTCTTC.